These 23 T cell receptor beta chains share one sample of origin, sequenced in a study of blood T cell repertoires in COVID-19. TCRdb keeps only in-frame clones here, not all; method: immunoSEQ multiplex PCR. The profile shows 150,000 to 200,000 clones, about 90% of them singletons. The sequencing input was PBMCs or T cells enriched from blood (not recorded which). These receptor sequences come from a woman aged 18-29 years who had recovered from COVID-19.

The J gene is TRBJ2-5, the V gene TRBV5-4; perhaps TRBD1 as D (6 bases). V was pared by 7 bases and J by 2 bases, with 12 bases between. The CDR3 has 13 amino acids. Germline CDR1 reads SGHNT; CDR2 reads YYREEE (reference sequence). CDR3 in DNA: TGTGCCAGCGGTACAGGGCGTCAAGAGACCCAGTACTTC. Translation: CASGTGRQETQYF.

The V call is TRBV5-5, the J call TRBJ2-7; 9 nucleotides line up with TRBD2. V dropped 4 bases and J dropped 6; count of bases not matched to a gene: 11. There are 15 residues in the CDR3. Germline V gives CDR1 SGHKS, CDR2 YYEKEE (reference sequence). The CDR3 sequence: CASSQTLAGFSEQYF. The CDR3, as DNA: TGTGCCAGCAGCCAAACACTAGCGGGTTTTTCCGAGCAGTACTTC.

The chain recombines TRBV5-4 with TRBJ2-5; D is undetermined. CDR3 length: 16 amino acids. Trimming cost V 4 bases and J 0 bases, with 16 bases left between them. From germline, CDR1 is SGHNT and CDR2 YYREEE (reference sequence). Here the CDR3 reads CASSPRGGSYQETQYF. As DNA, the CDR3 is TGTGCCAGCAGCCCCAGAGGTGGGTCGTACCAAGAGACCCAGTACTTC.

This chain links TRBV19 with TRBJ1-5; 7 bases match TRBD1. J was trimmed by 5 bases and V by 6 bases; bases with no gene match: 13. This CDR3 has 16 residues. CDR1 and CDR2 from the germline V gene are LNHDA and SQIVND (reference sequence). The CDR3 DNA is TGTGCCAGTAGCCCCAGGGTGGTAGGGGGCCATCAGCCCCAGCATTTT. Its translation is CASSPRVVGGHQPQHF.

The chain uses TRBV18 and TRBJ1-2; D is ambiguous. This CDR3 contains 12 residues. Trimming removed 3 bases at V and 8 bases at J, with 10 bases between. Germline CDR1 KGHSH, CDR2 LQKENI. In DNA form, the CDR3 reads TGTGCCAGCTCACCCGCCACGGGGGGCTACACCTTC. Amino acids: CASSPATGGYTF.

The chain is built from TRBV24-1 and TRBJ2-1, with D perhaps TRBD2 (5 bases). Trimming removed 5 bases from V and 10 bases from J, with 17 bases in between. Germline V gene sequence: CDR1 KGHDR, CDR2 SFDVKD. This CDR3 region has 14 residues. CDR3 in amino acids: CATSGPASPREQFF. For the CDR3, the DNA is TGTGCCACCAGTGGCCCCGCTAGCCCTCGGGAGCAGTTCTTC.

The CDR3 is CASSGEKGNIQYF. The CDR3 DNA reads as TGTGCCAGCTCGGGGGAGAAGGGGAACATTCAGTACTTC. The chain recombines TRBV19 with TRBJ2-4; D may be TRBD2 (6 bases). The CDR3 totals 13 residues. V was cut by 9 bases and J by 7 bases, with 16 bases left in between. Looked up from germline, CDR1 is LNHDA and CDR2 is SQIVND (reference sequence).

The V and J genes are TRBV11-2 and TRBJ2-5; the D gene is possibly TRBD1 (5 bases). Germline V gene lookup returns CDR1 SGHAT and CDR2 FQNNGV. V lost 1 base to trimming and J lost 9 bases, with 12 bases between them. The CDR3 extends over 13 amino acids. The CDR3 reads CASSLVGVGAQYF. CDR3 in DNA: TGTGCCAGCAGCTTAGTTGGCGTAGGGGCCCAGTACTTC.

The chain is built from TRBV3-1 (or the pseudogene TRBV3-2) and TRBJ2-7; a weak D match, TRBD2 (6 bases). Germline CDR1 LGHDT, CDR2 YNNKEL (reference sequence). CDR3 length equals 16 residues. V gave up 1 base and J gave up 6 bases, with 19 bases separating them. CDR3 region: CASSQAGGGSLSEQYF. CDR3 bases: TGTGCCAGCAGCCAAGCAGGTGGGGGGAGTTTAAGCGAGCAGTACTTC.

The genes are TRBV28 and TRBJ1-5, with unresolved D. The CDR3 is 15 amino acids. Trimming left V 4 bases short and J 2 bases short, with 12 bases between. Germline CDR1 is MDHEN and CDR2 is SYDVKM. The CDR3 nucleotides read TGTGCCAGCAGTTCCGCGGGTTCGGGCAATCAGCCCCAGCATTTT. Amino acids: CASSSAGSGNQPQHF.

V usage is TRBV19 and J usage is TRBJ1-1; 11 positions match TRBD1. The CDR3 totals 15 residues. V lost 5 bases and J lost 4; bases outside the gene matches: 6. The germline V gene has CDR1 LNHDA and CDR2 SQIVND (reference sequence). The CDR3 DNA reads as TGTGCCAGTAGTGCCCGGGACAGGGGGGGCACTGAAGCTTTCTTT. Translating gives CASSARDRGGTEAFF.

The gene calls are TRBV9 and TRBJ2-1; 8 bases map to TRBD2. The CDR3 loop spans 18 amino acids. The trim removed 0 bases at V and 0 bases at J, leaving 8 bases unmatched. Germline V CDR1 and CDR2: SGDLS, YYNGEE. CDR3: CASSVAGGAPLSYNEQFF. The CDR3 bases are TGTGCCAGCAGCGTAGCCGGGGGGGCTCCTCTCTCCTACAATGAGCAGTTCTTC.

J is TRBJ1-1 and V is TRBV28; 9 nucleotides align to TRBD1. Germline V CDR1 and CDR2: MDHEN, SYDVKM. The CDR3 has 15 amino acids. V lost 6 bases and J lost 6; bases outside the gene matches: 11. The CDR3 coding sequence is TGTGCCAGCAGCCCCACGCCGGACAGGGGCTCTGAAGCTTTCTTT. Translating gives CASSPTPDRGSEAFF.

The V and J genes are TRBV7-9 and TRBJ1-5, with D possibly matching TRBD1 (5 bases). CDR1 is SEHNR and CDR2 is FQNEAQ in the germline V gene (reference sequence). Trimming stripped 3 bases from V and 2 bases from J, with 8 bases between. This CDR3 contains 14 residues. CDR3 region: CASSFTGGNQPQHF. The CDR3 DNA reads as TGTGCCAGCAGCTTTACGGGGGGCAATCAGCCCCAGCATTTT.

This chain uses TRBV27 with TRBJ2-7; 11 bases line up with TRBD2. The CDR3 contains 14 residues. Germline V gene data show CDR1 as MNHEY and CDR2 as SMNVEV (reference sequence). The V segment lost 6 bases and the J segment 4 bases; nucleotides outside the gene matches: 5. CDR3 region: CASSTGLAEYEQYF. The DNA of the CDR3 is TGTGCCAGCAGCACGGGACTAGCGGAATACGAGCAGTACTTC.

The chain uses TRBV29-1 and TRBJ2-5; 8 bases fit TRBD1. The CDR3 totals 17 residues. Germline CDR1 SQVTM, CDR2 ANQGSEA. V dropped 4 bases and J dropped 3; count of bases not matched to a gene: 16. The CDR3 region has the DNA TGCAGCGTTGGGACAGGGCGGGCCTCAAAATGGGAAGAGACCCAGTACTTC. It codes for CSVGTGRASKWEETQYF. The entire variable domain, with the rest obtained from reference TRBV29-1 and TRBJ2-5, is as follows: SAVISQKPSRDICQRGTSLTIQCQVDSQVTMMFWYRQQPGQSLTLIATANQGSEATYESGFVIDKFPISRPNLTFSTLTVSNMSPEDSSIYLCSVGTGRASKWEETQYFGPGTRLLVL.

This chain uses TRBV2 with TRBJ1-4, with D tentatively TRBD1 (5 bases). This CDR3 is 13 amino acids long. Germline CDR1 reads SNHLY; CDR2 reads FYNNEI. Trimming left V 7 bases short and J 5 bases short, with 11 bases between. The CDR3 DNA sequence: TGTGCCAGCACCGACAGTCGGAATGAAAAACTGTTTTTT. This codes for CASTDSRNEKLFF. Based on the CDR3 plus reference TRBV2 and TRBJ1-4, the full variable domain is EPEVTQTPSHQVTQMGQEVILRCVPISNHLYFYWYRQILGQKVEFLVSFYNNEISEKSEIFDDQFSVERPDGSNFTLKIRSTKLEDSAMYFCASTDSRNEKLFFGSGTQLSVL.

The chain recombines TRBV6-5 with TRBJ1-5; perhaps TRBD1 as D (5 bases). Germline CDR1 reads MNHEY; CDR2 reads SVGAGI. V was shortened by 6 bases and J by 5 bases, with 14 bases between the two germline ends. The CDR3 length is 14 residues. CDR3 amino acids: CASSRTPPDQPQHF. The CDR3 nucleotides are TGTGCCAGCAGCCGGACACCCCCCGATCAGCCCCAGCATTTT.

CDR3: CASARLAGGQGEQFF. CDR3 sequence (DNA): TGTGCCAGTGCCAGACTAGCGGGGGGGCAAGGTGAGCAGTTCTTC. The rearrangement links TRBV19 to TRBJ2-1, with 14 bases identical to TRBD2. Trimming took 8 bases from V and 9 from J; bases not matched to a gene: 9. Germline assignment: CDR1 LNHDA and CDR2 SQIVND (reference sequence). The CDR3 sequence is 15 residues long.

The rearrangement joins TRBV2 to TRBJ2-4, with unresolved D. This CDR3 has 14 residues. The V end was cut by 7 bases, the J end by 4 bases, with 14 bases between. Germline V gives CDR1 SNHLY, CDR2 FYNNEI. In nucleotides, the CDR3 is TGTGCCAGCACCTATCGGGTAGGAAAAAACATTCAGTACTTC. It codes for CASTYRVGKNIQYF. Filled out from reference TRBV2 and TRBJ2-4, the complete variable domain reads EPEVTQTPSHQVTQMGQEVILRCVPISNHLYFYWYRQILGQKVEFLVSFYNNEISEKSEIFDDQFSVERPDGSNFTLKIRSTKLEDSAMYFCASTYRVGKNIQYFGAGTRLSVL.

The V call is TRBV3-1 (or the pseudogene TRBV3-2), the J call TRBJ2-7, with 7 positions matching TRBD1. V was clipped by 2 bases and J by 5 bases; unmatched bases: 9. The CDR3 extends over 15 amino acids. CDR1 is LGHDT, CDR2 YNNKEL, per germline (reference sequence). This CDR3 is CASSQNRGRLHEQYF. CDR3 nucleotides: TGTGCCAGCAGCCAAAACAGGGGACGGCTCCACGAGCAGTACTTC.

The genes are TRBV5-4 and TRBJ2-7; perhaps TRBD2 as D (6 bases). Trimming stripped 3 bases from V and 3 bases from J, with 13 bases between. Germline V gives CDR1 SGHNT, CDR2 YYREEE (reference sequence). The CDR3 runs 14 residues. DNA for the CDR3: TGTGCCAGCAGCTCTGGCGGGGACCGCTACGAGCAGTACTTC. Translation: CASSSGGDRYEQYF.

The CDR3, as DNA: TGTGCCAGCAGCTTAGCCCGTCAGGGCGGGAATCCCGGGGAGCTGTTTTTT. Translated: CASSLARQGGNPGELFF. The chain joins TRBV7-6 to TRBJ2-2, with D possibly being TRBD2 (6 bases). Germline V gene sequence: CDR1 SGHVS, CDR2 FNYEAQ. Between the trimmed V and J ends, which lost 0 bases and 6 bases, there was a span of 17 bases. The CDR3 covers 17 residues.